This T cell receptor beta chain is drawn from a study of T cells in localized non-small cell lung cancer. A remark on this clone: The target antigen is unknown.

Whole-study results and caveats: Measurement of T cell clonality placed uninvolved adjacent lung highest, above the level in tumor. When the top 100 tumor clones were examined, a median about 60 of them also appeared in the adjacent lung, which was paired and uninvolved. Longer overall survival was linked to higher blood T cell density. Tumor samples were not multi-region, leaving intratumor heterogeneity unexcluded.

Sequenced by immunoSEQ multiplex PCR; TCRdb stores in-frame clones only, minus some. The sample records approximately 45,000 clones, about four fifths being singletons. The CDR3 sequence is 16 residues long. Looked up from germline, CDR1 is SGHRS and CDR2 is YFSETQ. V was pared by 0 bases and J by 4 bases, with 7 bases of the junction left unmatched. This chain connects TRBV5-1 to TRBJ2-1; 7 bases match TRBD2. This clonotype originated in a man aged 35-69 years with stage III lung adenocarcinoma. The sample here was peripheral blood mononuclear cells, taken before any cancer treatment. CDR3 in DNA: TGCGCCAGCAGCTTGGAGCCTAGCGGAGAGTACAATGAGCAGTTCTTC. As protein: CASSLEPSGEYNEQFF.